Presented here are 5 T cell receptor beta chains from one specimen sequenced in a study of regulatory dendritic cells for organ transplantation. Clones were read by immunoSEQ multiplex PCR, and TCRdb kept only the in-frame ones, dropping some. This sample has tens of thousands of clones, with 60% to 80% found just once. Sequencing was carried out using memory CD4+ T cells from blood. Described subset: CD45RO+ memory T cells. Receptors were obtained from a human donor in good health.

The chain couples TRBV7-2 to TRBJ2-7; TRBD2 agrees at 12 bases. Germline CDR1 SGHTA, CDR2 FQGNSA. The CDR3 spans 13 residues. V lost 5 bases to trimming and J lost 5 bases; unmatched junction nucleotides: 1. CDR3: CASSTSGGNEQYF. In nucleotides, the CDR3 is TGTGCCAGCAGCACTAGCGGGGGGAACGAGCAGTACTTC.

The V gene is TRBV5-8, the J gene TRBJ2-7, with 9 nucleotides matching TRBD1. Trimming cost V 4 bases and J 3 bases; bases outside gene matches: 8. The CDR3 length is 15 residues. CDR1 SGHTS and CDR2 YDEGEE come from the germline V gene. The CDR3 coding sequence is TGTGCCAGCAGCCGAACAGGGGGCTACCTCTACGAGCAGTACTTC. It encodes CASSRTGGYLYEQYF.

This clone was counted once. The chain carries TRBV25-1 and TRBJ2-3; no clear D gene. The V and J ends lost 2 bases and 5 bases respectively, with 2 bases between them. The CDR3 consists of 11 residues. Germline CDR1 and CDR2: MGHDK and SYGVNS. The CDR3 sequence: CASSERDTQYF. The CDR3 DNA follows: TGTGCCAGCAGTGAAAGAGATACGCAGTATTTT.

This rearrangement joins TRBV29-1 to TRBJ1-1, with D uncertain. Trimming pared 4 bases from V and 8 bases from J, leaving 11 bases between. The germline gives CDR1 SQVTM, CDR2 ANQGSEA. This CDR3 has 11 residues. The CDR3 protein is CSVVYNGEAFF. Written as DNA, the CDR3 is TGCAGCGTTGTGTATAATGGGGAAGCTTTCTTT. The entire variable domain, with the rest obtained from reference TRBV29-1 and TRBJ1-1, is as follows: SAVISQKPSRDICQRGTSLTIQCQVDSQVTMMFWYRQQPGQSLTLIATANQGSEATYESGFVIDKFPISRPNLTFSTLTVSNMSPEDSSIYLCSVVYNGEAFFGQGTRLTVV.

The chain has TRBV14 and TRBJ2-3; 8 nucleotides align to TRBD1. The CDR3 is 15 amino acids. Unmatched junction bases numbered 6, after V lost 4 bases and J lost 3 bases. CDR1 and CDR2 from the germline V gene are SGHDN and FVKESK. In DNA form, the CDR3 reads TGTGCCAGCAGCCCGGGGACAGGCTGGACAGATACGCAGTATTTT. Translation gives CASSPGTGWTDTQYF. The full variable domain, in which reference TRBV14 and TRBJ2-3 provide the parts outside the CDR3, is EAGVTQFPSHSVIEKGQTVTLRCDPISGHDNLYWYRRVMGKEIKFLLHFVKESKQDESGMPNNRFLAERTGGTYSTLKVQPAELEDSGVYFCASSPGTGWTDTQYFGPGTRLTVL.